This TCR beta chain originates from a study of shared clonotypes between healthy human individuals. The donor population consisted of healthy HIV-negative adults with no recent acute infections or vaccinations. Data came from immunoSEQ multiplex PCR; TCRdb stores just in-frame clones and leaves some out. The data hold approximately 1.1 million clones, with about 80% observed a single time. Germline V gives CDR1 SGHDT, CDR2 YYEEEE. The CDR3 is 12 residues long. V was shortened by 4 bases and J by 9 bases, with 13 bases between the two germline ends. This clone was seen a handful of times. The source material was memory CD4+ T cells from PBMCs. Subset denoted: CD45RA-negative fraction. V gene TRBV5-6 combines with J gene TRBJ1-1; D is perhaps TRBD1 (5 bases). This clonotype originated in a man between 18 and 29 years old in good health. Some clones in this sample may be carry-over from other donors' samples. Written as DNA, the CDR3 is TGTGCCAGCAGCCGGGGGAATTGGCAAGCTTTCTTT. It is translated as CASSRGNWQAFF.